These 8 T cell receptor beta chains were sequenced from one sample in a study of blood T cell repertoires in COVID-19. Assay used: immunoSEQ multiplex PCR; TCRdb lists only in-frame clones, some missing. This table holds approximately 160,000 clones, around 84% found once. What was sequenced was peripheral blood. These receptors came from a woman between 50 and 59 years old in a cohort sampled during active or convalescent COVID-19.

This chain uses TRBV18 with TRBJ2-5, with D perhaps TRBD2 (5 bases). Trimming left V 3 bases short and J 4 bases short, with 9 bases between. There are 13 residues in the CDR3. Per germline, CDR1 KGHSH and CDR2 LQKENI. CDR3 coding DNA: TGTGCCAGCTCACCCGAGGGCGGAGAGACCCAGTACTTC. The encoded protein is CASSPEGGETQYF.

The chain has TRBV5-4 and TRBJ1-2; TRBD1 is a possible D gene (5 bases). CDR1 and CDR2 (germline): SGHNT, YYREEE (reference sequence). The CDR3 extends over 14 amino acids. V shed 0 bases and J shed 4 bases, with 10 bases lying between them. The CDR3 DNA follows: TGTGCCAGCAGCTTGGAGGGAGGGGTCTATGGCTACACCTTC. As protein: CASSLEGGVYGYTF.

The rearrangement uses TRBV24-1 and TRBJ2-1; TRBD1 agrees at 8 bases. This CDR3 comprises 15 residues. From germline, CDR1 is KGHDR and CDR2 SFDVKD. The V segment lost 4 bases and the J segment 1 base; nucleotides outside the gene matches: 2. This CDR3 is CATSEWTGSYNEQFF. CDR3 coding DNA: TGTGCCACCAGTGAGTGGACAGGGTCCTACAATGAGCAGTTCTTC.

This chain joins TRBV3-1 (or the pseudogene TRBV3-2) and TRBJ1-5, with D possibly matching TRBD1 (6 bases). The V gene's germline CDR1 is LGHDT and CDR2 YNNKEL (reference sequence). The length of the CDR3 is 14 residues. V was cut by 4 bases and J by 6 bases, with 13 bases left in between. The CDR3 region has the DNA TGTGCCAGCAGCCGTGGGGGCGAGGGTCAGCCCCAGCATTTT. It encodes CASSRGGEGQPQHF.

The gene calls are TRBV21-1 and TRBJ2-7; the table assigns TRBD1, which was not confirmed against the DNA. TRBV21-1 is listed as a pseudogene. The CDR3 is 16 amino acids. The CDR3, as DNA: TGTGCCAGCAGCAAAGTCTTCCAGGGTGGGTCCTACGAGCAGTACTTC. As protein: CASSKVFQGGSYEQYF.

The chain is built from TRBV5-1 and TRBJ2-7; 10 nucleotides line up with TRBD1. CDR1 SGHRS and CDR2 YFSETQ come from the germline V gene. The V gene end was trimmed by 2 bases and the J gene end by 1 base; junction bases not matched to a gene: 9. The CDR3 spans 17 residues. For the CDR3, the DNA is TGCGCCAGCAGCTTACAGACAGGGGGCTATACTTCCTACGAGCAGTACTTC. It yields the protein CASSLQTGGYTSYEQYF.

The rearrangement uses TRBV19 and TRBJ2-7, with 7 nucleotides matching TRBD1. CDR3 length equals 17 residues. J gave up 1 base and V 1 base, and 10 bases lay outside the gene matches. CDR1 and CDR2 (germline): LNHDA, SQIVND (reference sequence). The CDR3 sequence is CASSIAVRTGKSYEQYF. CDR3 nucleotide sequence: TGTGCCAGTAGTATAGCTGTAAGGACAGGAAAATCCTACGAGCAGTACTTC.

The rearrangement links TRBV5-1 to TRBJ2-3, with D possibly matching TRBD1 (6 bases). Trimming removed 5 bases from V and 0 bases from J, with 13 bases in between. The CDR3 runs to 15 residues. CDR1 is SGHRS, CDR2 YFSETQ, per germline. The CDR3 region has the DNA TGCGCCAGCAGACCCGGACAGTCCAGCACAGATACGCAGTATTTT. Translation: CASRPGQSSTDTQYF.